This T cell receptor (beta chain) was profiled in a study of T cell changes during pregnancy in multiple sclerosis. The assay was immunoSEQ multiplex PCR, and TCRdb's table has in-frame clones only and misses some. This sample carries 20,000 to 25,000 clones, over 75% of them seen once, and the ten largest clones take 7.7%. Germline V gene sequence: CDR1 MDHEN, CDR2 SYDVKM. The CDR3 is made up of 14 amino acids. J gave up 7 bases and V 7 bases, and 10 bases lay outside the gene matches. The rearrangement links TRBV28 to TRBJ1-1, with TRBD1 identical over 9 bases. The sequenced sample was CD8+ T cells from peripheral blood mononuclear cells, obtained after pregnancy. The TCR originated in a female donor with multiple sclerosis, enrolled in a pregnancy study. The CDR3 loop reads CASNFNRGRSEAFF. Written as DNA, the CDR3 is TGTGCCAGCAACTTTAACAGGGGGCGGAGTGAAGCTTTCTTT.